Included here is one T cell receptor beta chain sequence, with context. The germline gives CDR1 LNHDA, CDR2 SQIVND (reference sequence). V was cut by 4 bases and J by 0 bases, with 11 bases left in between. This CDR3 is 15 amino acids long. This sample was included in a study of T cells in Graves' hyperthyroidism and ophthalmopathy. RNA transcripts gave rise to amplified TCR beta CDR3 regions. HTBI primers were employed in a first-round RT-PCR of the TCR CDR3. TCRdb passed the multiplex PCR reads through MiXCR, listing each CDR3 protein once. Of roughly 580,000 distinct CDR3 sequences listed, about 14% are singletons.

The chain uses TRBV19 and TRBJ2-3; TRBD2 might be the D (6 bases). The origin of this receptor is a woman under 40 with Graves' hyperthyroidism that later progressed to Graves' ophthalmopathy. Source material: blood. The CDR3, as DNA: TGTGCCAGTAGTAAAGGTAGCGGTAGCACAGATACGCAGTATTTT. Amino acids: CASSKGSGSTDTQYF. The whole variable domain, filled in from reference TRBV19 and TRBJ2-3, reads DGGITQSPKYLFRKEGQNVTLSCEQNLNHDAMYWYRQDPGQGLRLIYYSQIVNDFQKGDIAEGYSVSREKKESFPLTVTSAQKNPTAFYLCASSKGSGSTDTQYFGPGTRLTVL.